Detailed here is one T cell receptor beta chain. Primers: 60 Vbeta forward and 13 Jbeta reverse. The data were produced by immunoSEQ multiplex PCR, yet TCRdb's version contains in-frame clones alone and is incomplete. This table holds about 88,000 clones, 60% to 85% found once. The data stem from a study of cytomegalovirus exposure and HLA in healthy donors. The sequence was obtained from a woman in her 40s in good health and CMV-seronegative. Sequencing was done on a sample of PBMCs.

For the CDR3, the DNA is TGTGCCAGCAGCTTGGGATTGGACAGGGGGCAGACCGGGGAGCTGTTTTTT. Protein product: CASSLGLDRGQTGELFF. This chain uses TRBV5-8 with TRBJ2-2; 11 nucleotides match TRBD1. The ends lost 0 bases at V and 5 bases at J; junction bases unmatched: 6. Looked up from germline, CDR1 is SGHTS and CDR2 is YDEGEE. This CDR3 region has 17 residues.